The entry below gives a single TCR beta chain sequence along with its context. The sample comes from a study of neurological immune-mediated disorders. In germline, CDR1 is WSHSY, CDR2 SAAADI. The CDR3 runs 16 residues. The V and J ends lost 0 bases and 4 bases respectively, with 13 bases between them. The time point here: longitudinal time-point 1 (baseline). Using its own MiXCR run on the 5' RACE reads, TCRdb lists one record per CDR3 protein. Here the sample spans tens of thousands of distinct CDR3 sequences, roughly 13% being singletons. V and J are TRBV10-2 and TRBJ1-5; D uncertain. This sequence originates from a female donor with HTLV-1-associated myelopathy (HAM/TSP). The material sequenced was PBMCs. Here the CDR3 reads CASSESPGNSNQPQHF. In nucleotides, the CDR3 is TGCGCCAGCAGTGAGTCTCCGGGGAACTCAAATCAGCCCCAGCATTTT.